This TCR beta chain is from a study of OX40 agonist ivuxolimab in advanced cancers. Study background: Enrollees could have had prior anti-PD-1, anti-PD-L1 or anti-CTLA-4 therapy, which approximately 40% had received.

The CDR3 runs 14 residues. The germline CDR1 and CDR2 sequences are MNHEY and SVGAGI. The trim removed 5 bases at V and 3 bases at J, leaving 3 bases unmatched. This clone was found a few times. Other DNA sequences within the sample encode an identical CDR3. Here immunoSEQ multiplex PCR was the method, and the copy in TCRdb shows in-frame clones only, minus some. Of about 19,000 clones listed, 65% to 70% were seen once; the top ten hold roughly 13%. The sequenced sample was CD4+ or CD8+ T cells sorted from blood, obtained in a trial of the OX40 agonist ivuxolimab. The receptor's source is an adult with an advanced solid tumor such as melanoma, head and neck, liver or kidney cancer. This chain connects TRBV6-5 to TRBJ2-1; 8 positions agree with TRBD2. In nucleotides, the CDR3 is TGTGCCAGCAGTCTGCGGGAGGACTACAATGAGCAGTTCTTC. Translation: CASSLREDYNEQFF.